This is a list of T cell receptor beta chains from one sample in a study of CD8+CD57+ T cells in acquired aplastic anemia. TCRdb reprocessed the reads with MiXCR, giving one entry per CDR3 protein. Of around 160,000 distinct CDR3 sequences listed, less than 60% are singletons. Sequencing used sorted CD4+, CD8+, or CD8+CD57+ T cells (not recorded which) from PBMCs. The receptors stem from a human donor with aplastic anemia. Both conserved end residues are part of each CDR3. The order of the fields is V gene, clone size, D gene, J gene, CDR3 protein, CDR3 DNA. D genes are given only for firm matches. A clone size is listed for some rows: how often the clone was seen (once, few, many), or a class if it is expanded.

TRBV6-5,many,NA,TRBJ2-7,CASSSSRREQYF,TGTGCCAGCAGTTCCAGTCGGCGGGAGCAGTACTTC
TRBV9,NA,TRBD1,TRBJ2-7,CASSVATGGIYEQYF,TGTGCCAGCAGCGTAGCGACAGGGGGGATCTACGAGCAGTACTTC
TRBV10-3,many,NA,TRBJ2-5,CAISERQETQYF,TGTGCCATCAGTGAGCGGCAAGAGACCCAGTACTTC
TRBV24-1,once,NA,TRBJ2-1,CATSDSRESSNEQFF,TGTGCCACCAGTGATTCCCGGGAATCAAGTAATGAGCAGTTCTTC
TRBV5-1,medium-sized,TRBD1,TRBJ2-7,CASSQGDSYEQYF,TGCGCCAGCAGCCAGGGGGATTCCTACGAGCAGTACTTC
TRBV2,NA,NA,TRBJ2-5,CASYPKGRQGTQYF,TGTGCCAGCTACCCTAAGGGGCGTCAAGGGACCCAGTACTTC
TRBV18,NA,NA,TRBJ2-2,CASSPPQGAGELFF,TGTGCCAGCTCACCACCGCAGGGCGCCGGGGAGCTGTTTTTT
TRBV9,many,NA,TRBJ2-2,CASSLTDTGELFF,TGTGCCAGCAGTCTGACAGACACCGGGGAGCTGTTTTTT
TRBV2,NA,NA,TRBJ2-7,CASGDPTGEGEQYF,TGTGCCAGCGGTGATCCAACGGGAGAGGGCGAGCAGTACTTC
TRBV27,few,NA,TRBJ1-3,CASSPLGTGNTIYF,TGTGCCAGCAGTCCCCTTGGGACTGGAAACACCATATATTTT
TRBV11-2,NA,NA,TRBJ2-7,CASSSGQTSHEQYF,TGTGCCAGCAGCTCCGGACAAACATCCCACGAGCAGTACTTC
TRBV7-8,NA,TRBD2,TRBJ2-7,CASSSQTSGESSYEQYF,TGTGCCAGCAGCTCACAAACTAGCGGGGAGAGCTCCTACGAGCAGTACTTC
TRBV6-4,many,NA,TRBJ1-5,CASSDHRDNQPQHF,TGTGCCAGCAGTGATCACAGGGACAATCAGCCCCAGCATTTT
TRBV19,NA,NA,TRBJ1-6,CASMDDSSYNSPLHF,TGTGCCAGTATGGATGACAGCTCCTATAATTCACCCCTCCACTTT
TRBV19,many,NA,TRBJ2-7,CASSFNSGAQYF,TGTGCCAGTAGTTTTAACTCGGGAGCTCAGTACTTC
TRBV27,few,NA,TRBJ2-3,CASSSRLGPDTQYF,TGTGCCAGCAGTTCTAGGTTGGGCCCAGATACGCAGTATTTT
TRBV19,many,TRBD2,TRBJ2-2,CASSSGLESGELFF,TGTGCCAGTAGTAGCGGACTAGAGAGCGGGGAGCTGTTTTTT
TRBV6-1,many,NA,TRBJ1-5,CASSVWSGNQPQHF,TGTGCCAGCAGTGTATGGAGCGGCAATCAGCCCCAGCATTTT
TRBV24-1,NA,NA,TRBJ2-2,CATMANTGELFF,TGTGCCACCATGGCGAACACCGGGGAGCTGTTTTTT
TRBV7-8,NA,TRBD2,TRBJ2-3,CASSLGLAGVPDTQYF,TGTGCCAGCAGCCTAGGACTAGCGGGAGTACCAGATACGCAGTATTTT
TRBV24-1,NA,NA,TRBJ2-3,CATQGSTDTQYF,TGTGCCACTCAGGGTAGCACAGATACGCAGTATTTT
TRBV12-3/TRBV12-4,many,TRBD2,TRBJ2-1,CASTPLPTGGPYSYNEQFF,TGTGCCAGCACCCCTCTACCCACGGGGGGGCCATACTCCTACAATGAGCAGTTCTTC
TRBV7-3,many,TRBD1,TRBJ2-2,CASSLIGTGNTGELFF,TGTGCCAGCAGCTTGATCGGGACAGGGAACACCGGGGAGCTGTTTTTT
TRBV2,NA,NA,TRBJ2-7,CASKGYEQYF,TGTGCCAGCAAGGGGTACGAGCAGTACTTC
TRBV29-1,NA,NA,TRBJ1-1,CSVDRGQGIKGEAFF,TGCAGCGTTGACCGAGGGCAGGGGATTAAGGGTGAAGCTTTCTTT
TRBV2,NA,NA,TRBJ1-1,CASDEQGSTEAFF,TGTGCCAGCGATGAGCAGGGGAGCACTGAAGCTTTCTTT
TRBV5-5,many,NA,TRBJ2-7,CASDDQGGLTYEQYF,TGTGCCAGCGACGACCAGGGAGGTTTGACCTACGAGCAGTACTTC
TRBV7-8,NA,TRBD2,TRBJ2-1,CASSLAEREYNEQFF,TGTGCCAGCAGCTTAGCCGAGCGGGAGTACAATGAGCAGTTCTTC
TRBV5-4,NA,NA,TRBJ2-5,CASSPMDRKTQYF,TGTGCCAGCAGCCCCATGGACCGGAAGACCCAGTACTTC
TRBV19,NA,NA,TRBJ2-1,CATELYNEQFF,TGTGCCACCGAATTATACAATGAGCAGTTCTTC
TRBV7-9,many,NA,TRBJ2-1,CASSRGIDEQFF,TGTGCCAGCAGCCGGGGAATAGATGAGCAGTTCTTC
TRBV5-1,NA,TRBD1,TRBJ2-7,CASSFGQGSSYEQYF,TGCGCCAGCAGCTTCGGACAGGGGAGTTCCTACGAGCAGTACTTC
TRBV25-1,NA,NA,TRBJ2-6,CASSEWGRPSGANVLTF,TGTGCCAGCAGTGAATGGGGCAGGCCCTCTGGGGCCAACGTCCTGACTTTC
TRBV2,NA,TRBD1,TRBJ2-1,CASRGDRASYNEQFF,TGTGCCAGCAGGGGGGACAGGGCTTCCTACAATGAGCAGTTCTTC
TRBV7-3,NA,NA,TRBJ1-1,CASSFDGTEAFF,TGTGCCAGCAGCTTCGACGGCACTGAAGCTTTCTTT
TRBV5-1,NA,NA,TRBJ2-7,CASRTEPSEQYF,TGCGCCAGCAGAACCGAACCGTCCGAGCAGTACTTC
TRBV7-6,NA,NA,TRBJ2-5,CASSLGAGQETQYF,TGTGCCAGCAGCTTAGGGGCCGGACAAGAGACCCAGTACTTC
TRBV2,NA,NA,TRBJ1-1,CASRFQGMNTEAFF,TGTGCCAGCAGATTCCAGGGAATGAACACTGAAGCTTTCTTT
TRBV24-1,many,NA,TRBJ2-3,CATSDSNRVRSGTDTQYF,TGTGCCACCAGTGATTCAAACAGGGTTCGATCGGGCACAGATACGCAGTATTTT
TRBV15,once,TRBD1,TRBJ1-2,CATRVDRVGGYTF,TGTGCCACCAGAGTAGACAGGGTAGGTGGCTACACCTTC
TRBV10-3,NA,NA,TRBJ1-2,CAITDPGKAEGYTF,TGTGCCATCACCGACCCAGGGAAGGCGGAAGGCTACACCTTC
TRBV10-3,many,TRBD2,TRBJ2-1,CATRDSAGDEQFF,TGTGCCACCAGGGACTCGGCGGGAGATGAGCAGTTCTTC
TRBV20-1,many,NA,TRBJ2-5,CSAQTGMETQYF,TGCAGTGCTCAGACGGGAATGGAGACCCAGTACTTC
TRBV29-1,many,NA,TRBJ2-1,CSVVPYNEQFF,TGCAGCGTTGTTCCCTACAATGAGCAGTTCTTC
TRBV2,medium-sized,TRBD2,TRBJ2-1,CASSYSSGGGEQFF,TGTGCCAGCAGTTATTCTAGCGGGGGCGGGGAGCAGTTCTTC
TRBV29-1,many,TRBD2,TRBJ2-7,CSVVGTSTIEQYF,TGCAGCGTTGTGGGGACTAGCACCATCGAGCAGTACTTC
TRBV5-1,NA,NA,TRBJ2-3,CASSPIEDTQYF,TGCGCCAGCAGCCCCATTGAAGATACGCAGTATTTT
TRBV19,NA,NA,TRBJ1-2,CASRDGSLYGYTF,TGTGCCAGTAGAGACGGGTCCCTCTATGGCTACACCTTC
TRBV11-1,many,NA,TRBJ2-5,CASSLARGNRVQETQYF,TGTGCCAGCAGCTTAGCGAGGGGTAACAGGGTCCAAGAGACCCAGTACTTC
TRBV7-3,many,TRBD2,TRBJ2-3,CASSLLAGGGTQYF,TGTGCCAGCAGCTTATTAGCGGGAGGGGGTACGCAGTATTTT
TRBV24-1,once,TRBD1,TRBJ2-2,CATSDLSPGQGHGELFF,TGTGCCACCAGTGATTTGAGTCCGGGACAGGGACACGGGGAGCTGTTTTTT
TRBV19,NA,NA,TRBJ2-2,CASSIDRTGELFF,TGTGCCAGTAGTATAGATAGAACCGGGGAGCTGTTTTTT